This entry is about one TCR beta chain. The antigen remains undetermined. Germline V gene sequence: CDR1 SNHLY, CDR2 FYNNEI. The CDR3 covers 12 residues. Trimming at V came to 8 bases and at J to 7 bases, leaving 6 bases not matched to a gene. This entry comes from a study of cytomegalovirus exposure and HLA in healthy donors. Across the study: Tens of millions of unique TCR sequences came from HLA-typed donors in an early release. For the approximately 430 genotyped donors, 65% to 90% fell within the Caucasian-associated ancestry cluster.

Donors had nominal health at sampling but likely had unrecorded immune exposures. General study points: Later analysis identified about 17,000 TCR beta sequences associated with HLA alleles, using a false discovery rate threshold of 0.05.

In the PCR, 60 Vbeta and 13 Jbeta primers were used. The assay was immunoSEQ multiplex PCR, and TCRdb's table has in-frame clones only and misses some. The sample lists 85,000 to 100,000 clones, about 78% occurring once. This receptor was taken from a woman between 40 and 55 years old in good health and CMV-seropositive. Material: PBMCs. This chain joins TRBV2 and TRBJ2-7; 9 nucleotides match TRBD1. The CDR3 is CASGGQGQEQYF. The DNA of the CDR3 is TGTGCCAGCGGGGGACAGGGCCAGGAGCAGTACTTC.